The 3 T cell receptor beta chains presented below share a single source sample, sequenced in a study of blood T cells in healthy people across ages (dated by TCRdb to between 2014 and 2017). Receptors were amplified or captured by 5' RACE. Sequencing used an Illumina HiSeq 2500. The second PCR ran for about 6 to 12 cycles and used a J-beta primer mix along with a sample-barcoded 5' primer. Using fastp trimming at Q25 and MiXCR clonotype assembly, TCRdb reanalyzed the public sequencing data and kept in-frame beta chains. Identical CDR3 protein sequences are pooled into one entry, listed with their most common genes and DNA. This sample has 1.5 million to 2 million distinct CDR3 sequences in its table, and just under 50% of those were observed once. Around 2.1% of the sample belongs to the ten largest clones. Sequencing was performed on blood. These receptors were collected from a woman aged 40 to 55 in good health.

The V gene is TRBV6-2 or TRBV6-3, the J gene TRBJ1-1; 10 bases are shared with TRBD1. Germline CDR1 is MNHEY and CDR2 is SVGEGT. This CDR3 is built from 15 residues. After removal of 2 bases from V and 5 bases from J, the junction contained 5 bases not matched to a gene. CDR3 nucleotides: TGTGCCAGCAGTTACAGGACAGGGGGTCGGACTGAAGCTTTCTTT. This sequence encodes CASSYRTGGRTEAFF.

The chain carries TRBV7-9 and TRBJ1-2; D might be TRBD1 (6 bases). CDR1 and CDR2 from the germline V gene are SEHNR and FQNEAQ (reference sequence). This CDR3 has 14 residues. V was pared by 5 bases and J by 4 bases, with 14 bases between. CDR3 in DNA: TGTGCCAGCAGCCAGGGGTCGCCCTTCTATGGCTACACCTTC. This encodes CASSQGSPFYGYTF.

The rearrangement links TRBV7-3 to TRBJ2-7; no clear D gene. The CDR3 extends over 17 amino acids. Trimming took 7 bases from V and 2 from J, leaving 24 bases between them. The V gene's germline CDR1 is SGHTA and CDR2 FQGTGA. CDR3 protein: CASTYQLGSLPTYEQYF. The CDR3 DNA sequence: TGTGCCAGCACCTATCAACTGGGGTCACTACCAACCTACGAGCAGTACTTC. The whole variable domain, remainder taken from reference TRBV7-3 and TRBJ2-7, is GAGVSQTPSNKVTEKGKYVELRCDPISGHTALYWYRQSLGQGPEFLIYFQGTGAADDSGLPNDRFFAVRPEGSVSTLKIQRTERGDSAVYLCASTYQLGSLPTYEQYFGPGTRLTVT.